This TCR beta chain was recovered during a study of control samples from healthy donors and cancer patients. Germline loops: CDR1 SNHLY, CDR2 FYNNEI. The V gene lost 3 bases and the J gene lost 7 bases, with 10 bases spanning the gap. CDR3 length: 14 residues. The assay was immunoSEQ multiplex PCR, and TCRdb's table has in-frame clones only and misses some. The repertoire holds around 200,000 clones, with approximately 92% as singletons. The V and J genes are TRBV2 and TRBJ1-6; the D gene is possibly TRBD1 (6 bases). The sequence was collected from a young man in good health. Material: blood. The CDR3 nucleotides read TGTGCCAGCAGTGATAACAGGGTGAATTCACCCCTCCACTTT. Protein sequence: CASSDNRVNSPLHF.